The rows below give T cell receptor beta chains drawn from one sample of a study of cytomegalovirus exposure and HLA in healthy donors. Sequencing used immunoSEQ multiplex PCR; TCRdb keeps in-frame clones, though not all of them. The table includes 110,000 to 150,000 clones, around 10% detected once. Input material: PBMCs. All receptors derive from a male donor in good health and CMV-seronegative. Each CDR3 is given with its conserved first and last residue. Each record gives: clone size, V gene, J gene, D gene, CDR3 length, CDR3 protein, CDR3 DNA. D genes are given only for firm matches. Size tells how often a clone was seen (once, few, many) or the class of an expanded clone, and some rows leave it out.

NA	TRBV29-1	TRBJ1-2	TRBD1	17	CSVDRVIGDRAAGGYTF	TGCAGCGTTGATCGAGTTATCGGTGACAGGGCAGCGGGTGGCTACACCTTC
NA	TRBV29-1	TRBJ2-3	NA	11	CSVTFGDTQYF	NA
NA	TRBV5-1	TRBJ2-3	TRBD2	16	CASSFLAGASTDTQYF	TGCGCCAGCAGCTTTTTAGCGGGAGCTAGCACAGATACGCAGTATTTT
NA	TRBV5-4	TRBJ1-5	NA	15	CASSLDQGPAQPQHF	TGTGCCAGCAGCTTGGACCAGGGGCCCGCTCAGCCCCAGCATTTT
few	TRBV5-1	TRBJ2-7	TRBD2	17	CASSLELAGGLGYEQYF	TGCGCCAGCAGCTTGGAACTAGCGGGAGGCCTAGGCTACGAGCAGTACTTC
NA	TRBV19	TRBJ2-3	TRBD2	15	CASSLTSGYTDTQYF	TGTGCCAGTAGTCTGACTAGCGGGTACACAGATACGCAGTATTTT
few	TRBV29-1	TRBJ2-3	TRBD2	17	CSSAGGATSGGTDTQYF	TGCAGCTCCGCGGGAGGGGCTACTAGCGGAGGCACAGATACGCAGTATTTT
NA	TRBV11-2	TRBJ1-2	TRBD1	13	CATIDRALSGYTF	TGTGCCACAATTGACAGGGCCCTATCTGGCTACACCTTC
few	TRBV28	TRBJ2-5	TRBD2	16	CASSFPIAGAGETQYF	TGTGCCAGCAGTTTCCCCATAGCGGGAGCTGGGGAGACCCAGTACTTC
NA	TRBV27	TRBJ1-6	NA	14	CASSFKGLNSPLHF	TGTGCCAGCAGTTTTAAGGGACTTAATTCACCCCTCCACTTT
few	TRBV5-1	TRBJ2-3	NA	15	CASSPTGHYADTQYF	TGCGCCAGCAGTCCCACGGGACATTATGCAGATACGCAGTATTTT
few	TRBV7-9	TRBJ2-7	TRBD1	13	CASSLQGAYEQYF	TGTGCCAGCAGCCTACAGGGGGCATACGAGCAGTACTTC
NA	TRBV10-3	TRBJ2-1	TRBD2	15	CAIRTTSGRNNEQFF	TGTGCCATCAGGACAACTAGCGGGAGAAATAATGAGCAGTTCTTC
few	TRBV6-6	TRBJ2-1	TRBD1	16	CASAPWDRETVNEQFF	TGTGCCAGCGCTCCTTGGGACAGGGAGACTGTCAATGAGCAGTTCTTC
NA	TRBV7-6	TRBJ2-2	NA	15	CASSLGTVNTGELFF	TGTGCCAGCAGCTTAGGGACAGTTAACACCGGGGAGCTGTTTTTT
NA	TRBV15	TRBJ1-5	TRBD1	15	CATSGGTEAIQPQHF	TGTGCCACCAGCGGGGGGACAGAGGCGATTCAGCCCCAGCATTTT
once	TRBV28	TRBJ2-2	TRBD1	15	CASSGTGGWTGELFF	TGTGCCAGCAGCGGGACAGGGGGCTGGACCGGGGAGCTGTTTTTT
NA	TRBV7-2	TRBJ2-1	NA	12	CASSYNYNEQFF	TGTGCCAGCAGCTATAATTACAATGAGCAGTTCTTC
few	TRBV6-6	TRBJ1-2	NA	14	CASSYGEVDYGYTF	TGTGCCAGCAGTTACGGGGAGGTGGACTATGGCTACACCTTC
NA	TRBV7-7	TRBJ1-1	NA	15	CASSPLGAQNTEAFF	TGTGCCAGCAGCCCGTTAGGGGCCCAGAACACTGAAGCTTTCTTT
few	TRBV7-2	TRBJ1-2	NA	14	CASSPLVQGYGYTF	TGTGCCAGCAGTCCCCTGGTCCAGGGGTATGGCTACACCTTC
few	TRBV7-2	TRBJ2-2	NA	15	CASSLQGQNTGELFF	TGTGCCAGCAGCTTACAGGGCCAGAACACCGGGGAGCTGTTTTTT
few	TRBV4-2	TRBJ2-5	NA	13	CASSQDRGKTQYF	TGTGCCAGCAGCCAAGATCGGGGAAAGACCCAGTACTTC
few	TRBV11-2	TRBJ2-7	TRBD1	16	CASSRNTDRGPYEQYF	TGTGCCAGCAGCCGAAACACCGACAGGGGGCCCTACGAGCAGTACTTC
NA	TRBV27	TRBJ1-6	NA	17	CASSLSAGTGYNSPLHF	TGTGCCAGCAGTTTATCGGCCGGGACTGGCTATAATTCACCCCTCCACTTT
few	TRBV5-1	TRBJ2-5	TRBD1	15	CASSLAGQGAETQYF	TGCGCCAGCAGCTTGGCGGGACAGGGGGCCGAGACCCAGTACTTC
few	TRBV4-3	TRBJ1-2	TRBD1	14	CASSLGTGLYGYTF	TGCGCCAGCAGCCTCGGGACAGGGCTCTATGGCTACACCTTC
NA	TRBV6-6	TRBJ1-3	TRBD1	16	CASSRPDRALGITIYF	TGTGCCAGCAGTCGACCGGACAGGGCTTTGGGCATAACCATATATTTT
NA	TRBV7-9	TRBJ2-1	TRBD1	16	CASSRVTGGSHNEQFF	TGTGCCAGCAGCAGAGTGACAGGGGGGTCTCACAATGAGCAGTTCTTC
NA	TRBV4-1	TRBJ2-7	NA	14	CASSQPGGSYEQYF	TGCGCCAGCAGCCAACCCGGGGGCTCCTACGAGCAGTACTTC
NA	TRBV4-2	TRBJ2-7	NA	16	CASSQDLTAAPYEQYF	TGTGCCAGCAGCCAAGATCTAACAGCGGCACCCTACGAGCAGTACTTC
NA	TRBV9	TRBJ2-2	NA	16	CASSVEGGGRGGELFF	TGTGCCAGCAGCGTAGAGGGTGGGGGCCGGGGCGGGGAGCTGTTTTTT
few	TRBV19	TRBJ1-5	NA	16	CASSIEGRGSNQPQHF	TGTGCCAGTAGTATAGAAGGCAGGGGAAGCAATCAGCCCCAGCATTTT
few	TRBV16	TRBJ2-2	TRBD1	16	CASSQSDRADTGELFF	TGTGCCAGCAGCCAATCGGACAGGGCTGACACCGGGGAGCTGTTTTTT
few	TRBV4-3	TRBJ1-1	TRBD1	16	CASSQDQGAMNTEAFF	TGCGCCAGCAGCCAAGACCAGGGGGCGATGAACACTGAAGCTTTCTTT